This T cell receptor beta chain was profiled in a study of glioma-infiltrating T cells. Study observations and caveats: Non-neoplastic patients had below-expected tissue-blood divergence, while all gliomas exceeded expectation. Tissue and blood shared very few CDR3 sequences. Signature shared blood CDR3 motifs were enriched in low-divergence and depleted in high-divergence patients.

Looked up from germline, CDR1 is MDHEN and CDR2 is SYDVKM. J gave up 7 bases and V 2 bases, and 10 bases lay outside the gene matches. The CDR3 has 18 residues. TCR alpha and beta CDR3 regions were amplified from RNA using iRepertoire nested multiplex PCR. Tissue mRNA or PBMC total RNA, roughly 100-400 ng, went into one-step reverse transcription and amplification. TCRdb reanalysed the multiplex PCR reads using MiXCR and keeps one entry per CDR3 protein. This table has around 390,000 distinct CDR3 sequences, less than 50% appearing once. This clonotype has a count of ten or more. Its specificity is unknown.

The sequence was collected from a human donor with low-grade glioma or glioblastoma, undergoing nonglioma brain surgery, or in good health (not recorded which). The chain recombines TRBV28 with TRBJ2-1; 14 bases align to TRBD2. Sequencing used glioma tissue, nonneoplastic brain tissue, or PBMCs (not recorded which). The CDR3 is CASSLLSGLAGASNEQFF. In DNA, the CDR3 is TGTGCCAGCAGTTTACTCTCGGGACTAGCGGGAGCGAGTAATGAGCAGTTCTTC. The complete variable domain, with remaining parts taken from reference TRBV28 and TRBJ2-1, reads DVKVTQSSRYLVKRTGEKVFLECVQDMDHENMFWYRQDPGLGLRLIYFSYDVKMKEKGDIPEGYSVSREKKERFSLILESASTNQTSMYLCASSLLSGLAGASNEQFFGPGTRLTVL.